This T cell receptor beta chain was recovered during a study of blood T cells in healthy people across ages. Primed by a sample-barcoded 5' primer and a J-beta primer mix, a second PCR proceeded for 7 to 11 cycles. Each cDNA molecule carried a tag from a template-switch adaptor that contained 12 random nucleotides. One entry per CDR3 protein, called by TCRdb with MiXCR from the 5' RACE reads. The sample has roughly 1.7 million distinct CDR3 sequences, approximately 32% seen once. This clonotype appeared a few times. Its specificity is not known. Germline CDR1 is SEHNR and CDR2 is FQNEAQ (reference sequence). Losses at the gene ends were 2 bases for V and 5 bases for J; bases not matched to a gene: 6. The CDR3 is made up of 16 amino acids. Study-wide findings and caveats: Investigators treated diversity estimates from one million T cells as underestimates.

The TCR originated in a woman in her 30s in good health. The sequenced material came from blood. The chain uses TRBV7-9 and TRBJ2-1; 10 bases match TRBD2. The CDR3 spells CASSLLGGLADNEQFF. As DNA, the CDR3 is TGTGCCAGCAGCTTACTAGGAGGACTAGCGGACAATGAGCAGTTCTTC.